This is a list of T cell receptor beta chains from one sample in a study of human T cells and chemical hapten exposure. TCRdb analysed the RACE reads with MiXCR anew, one entry per CDR3 protein. This repertoire shows 75,000 to 100,000 distinct CDR3 sequences, roughly a tenth found once; its top ten account for roughly 2.4%. The material was whole blood, obtained in connection with sensitization to the hapten diphenylcyclopropenone (DPC). Receptors were obtained from a man in his forties with alopecia areata. Some clones in this sample may be carry-over from other donors' samples. The CDR3 runs from the conserved cysteine through the conserved F or W. D genes are given only for firm matches. A row's size may be missing; if present it is once, few, many or a size class.

j_gene	d_gene	v_gene	abundance	CDR3aa	CDR3nt
TRBJ1-5	TRBD1	TRBV20-1	many	CSTHRGGNQPQHF	TGCAGTACGCACAGGGGCGGCAATCAGCCCCAGCATTTT
TRBJ2-1	TRBD2	TRBV6-2/TRBV6-3	few	CASSLGLAGVHEQFF	TGTGCCAGCAGTCTGGGACTAGCGGGAGTCCATGAGCAGTTCTTC
TRBJ2-2	.	TRBV5-4	.	CASSNPQGTQPLNTGELFF	TGTGCCAGCAGCAACCCACAGGGTACACAACCCCTGAACACCGGGGAGCTGTTTTTT
TRBJ1-6	.	TRBV27	few	CASASGLDYNSPLHF	TGTGCCAGCGCATCAGGGCTTGACTATAATTCACCCCTCCACTTT
TRBJ2-7	TRBD2	TRBV5-1	few	CASSFGTSGRASYEQYF	TGCGCCAGCAGCTTTGGGACTAGCGGGAGGGCCTCCTACGAGCAGTACTTC
TRBJ2-1	.	TRBV24-1	.	CATGRDGYNEQFF	TGTGCCACCGGCCGGGACGGATACAATGAGCAGTTCTTC
TRBJ2-3	.	TRBV4-2	.	CASSRSPGLSTDTQYF	TGTGCCAGCAGCCGAAGCCCGGGACTGAGCACAGATACGCAGTATTTT
TRBJ1-2	.	TRBV7-6	many	CASSLAGGPYGYTF	TGTGCCAGCAGCTTAGCGGGGGGGCCCTATGGCTACACCTTC
TRBJ2-7	.	TRBV5-1	.	CASSLGRRLDFSYEQYF	TGCGCCAGCAGCTTGGGACGGAGGCTTGACTTCTCCTACGAGCAGTACTTC
TRBJ1-4	.	TRBV3-1	many	CASSQDPGGVEKLFF	TGTGCCAGCAGCCAAGATCCGGGGGGCGTTGAAAAACTGTTTTTT
TRBJ2-7	TRBD1	TRBV10-3	few	CAISDFGQGASDEQYF	TGTGCCATCAGTGATTTTGGACAGGGGGCAAGCGACGAGCAGTACTTC
TRBJ1-3	.	TRBV2	few	CASSGDTGNTIYF	TGTGCCAGCAGTGGGGACACTGGAAACACCATATATTTT
TRBJ2-2	TRBD2	TRBV11-2	.	CASSLGPGTSSGELFF	TGTGCCAGCAGCTTAGGGCCCGGGACTAGCTCCGGGGAGCTGTTTTTT
TRBJ1-4	TRBD1	TRBV29-1	few	CSAILTGIGEKLFF	TGCAGCGCAATCCTGACAGGGATTGGTGAAAAACTGTTTTTT
TRBJ2-2	TRBD2	TRBV9	few	CASSLGLAGNTGELFF	TGTGCCAGCAGCTTGGGACTAGCGGGAAACACCGGGGAGCTGTTTTTT
TRBJ2-7	TRBD2	TRBV20-1	.	CSALAGGYEQYF	TGCAGTGCTTTAGCGGGAGGGTACGAGCAGTACTTC
TRBJ2-4	TRBD2	TRBV24-1	few	CATSAARGGEDIQYF	TGTGCCACCAGTGCCGCCCGGGGGGGGGAGGACATTCAGTACTTC
TRBJ2-7	TRBD2	TRBV20-1	many	CSASRLAGIYEQYF	TGCAGTGCCTCACGACTAGCGGGGATCTACGAGCAGTACTTC
TRBJ2-3	TRBD2	TRBV6-7	few	CASSREETSGDTDTQYF	TGTGCCAGCAGTCGAGAAGAAACTAGCGGGGACACAGATACGCAGTATTTT
TRBJ2-3	TRBD2	TRBV7-2	few	CASRRAGLAADTQYF	TGTGCCAGCAGGAGAGCGGGACTAGCGGCAGATACGCAGTATTTT
TRBJ2-3	.	TRBV9	many	CASSAQGTDSTDTQYF	TGTGCCAGCAGCGCCCAAGGGACGGATAGCACAGATACGCAGTATTTT
TRBJ2-1	TRBD1	TRBV12-3/TRBV12-4	few	CASSTRTGGDNEQFF	TGTGCCAGCAGCACCCGGACAGGGGGTGACAATGAGCAGTTCTTC
TRBJ2-1	TRBD2	TRBV7-2	many	CASSRGGGYNEQFF	TGTGCCAGCAGCCGCGGGGGGGGCTACAATGAGCAGTTCTTC
TRBJ1-4	.	TRBV7-2	.	CASDQGPTNEKLFF	TGTGCCAGCGACCAGGGACCAACTAATGAAAAACTGTTTTTT
TRBJ2-5	.	TRBV30	many	CAWSTEETQYF	TGTGCCTGGAGTACCGAAGAGACCCAGTACTTC
TRBJ2-3	.	TRBV9	many	CASSVEAGSRTDTQYF	TGTGCCAGCAGCGTAGAGGCCGGGAGCCGCACAGATACGCAGTATTTT
TRBJ2-7	.	TRBV30	few	CAWSPGYEQYF	TGTGCCTGGAGCCCCGGGTACGAGCAGTACTTC
TRBJ1-6	.	TRBV9	.	CASSGGQLTNSPLHF	TGTGCCAGCAGCGGGGGCCAGTTGACCAATTCACCCCTCCACTTT
TRBJ2-2	.	TRBV12-3/TRBV12-4	many	CASSPRGGELFF	TGTGCCAGCAGTCCAAGGGGGGGGGAGCTGTTTTTT
TRBJ1-4	TRBD1	TRBV7-2	few	CASSLSGGSEKLFF	TGTGCCAGCAGCTTATCAGGGGGGAGTGAAAAACTGTTTTTT
TRBJ2-7	.	TRBV18	few	CASSLPPSQRSYEQYF	TGTGCCAGCTCCCTACCCCCCTCACAGCGGTCCTACGAGCAGTACTTC
TRBJ2-7	TRBD2	TRBV3-1	.	CASSQKLAGATYEQYF	TGTGCCAGCAGCCAGAAACTAGCGGGAGCCACCTACGAGCAGTACTTC
TRBJ2-3	.	TRBV6-2/TRBV6-3	.	CASSQASDTQYF	TGTGCCAGCAGTCAGGCCTCAGATACGCAGTATTTT
TRBJ2-3	TRBD2	TRBV18	.	CASSELAESTDTQYF	TGTGCCAGCTCAGAGCTAGCGGAGAGCACAGATACGCAGTATTTT
TRBJ1-2	TRBD1	TRBV7-2	few	CASSSGQGYYGYTF	TGTGCCAGCAGCTCGGGACAGGGGTATTATGGCTACACCTTC
TRBJ2-5	TRBD2	TRBV19	.	CASSIKPFLAGGQETQYF	TGTGCCAGTAGTATAAAGCCCTTTCTGGCGGGAGGCCAAGAGACCCAGTACTTC
TRBJ2-3	TRBD1	TRBV5-1	few	CASSSGQGALTDTQYF	TGCGCCAGCAGCAGCGGTCAGGGGGCGCTGACAGATACGCAGTATTTT
TRBJ2-6	.	TRBV5-1	few	CASSQAGLPGANVLTF	TGCGCCAGCTCGCAGGCAGGACTCCCTGGGGCCAACGTCCTGACTTTC
TRBJ2-5	TRBD2	TRBV24-1	.	CATSDLREAPQETQYF	TGTGCCACCAGTGATTTACGGGAGGCTCCCCAAGAGACCCAGTACTTC
TRBJ1-2	.	TRBV10-3	many	CAIREQNGNGYTF	TGTGCCATCAGAGAACAGAATGGCAATGGCTACACCTTC
TRBJ2-1	.	TRBV4-3	few	CASSQSWRGVGYNEQFF	TGCGCCAGCAGCCAGTCCTGGCGGGGAGTGGGGTACAATGAGCAGTTCTTC
TRBJ1-1	.	TRBV7-2	many	CASSLEGGLTEAFF	TGTGCCAGCAGCTTAGAAGGGGGGCTCACTGAAGCTTTCTTT
TRBJ1-2	TRBD1	TRBV5-6	many	CASSDSGTAYGYTF	TGTGCCAGCAGCGACTCCGGGACAGCCTATGGCTACACCTTC
TRBJ2-4	TRBD1	TRBV4-3	.	CASSQGDRGRAKNIQYF	TGCGCCAGCAGCCAAGGAGACAGGGGGCGCGCCAAAAACATTCAGTACTTC
TRBJ2-3	.	TRBV5-1	few	CASSYYFALTDTQYF	TGCGCCAGCAGCTACTACTTCGCCCTGACAGATACGCAGTATTTT
TRBJ2-3	.	TRBV4-1	few	CASSQVEGSADTQYF	TGCGCCAGCAGCCAAGTTGAGGGTTCCGCAGATACGCAGTATTTT
TRBJ1-4	TRBD1	TRBV6-6	few	CASSSTLTGGLFF	TGTGCCAGCAGTTCCACCCTGACAGGGGGACTGTTTTTT
TRBJ2-3	.	TRBV19	few	CASSISGVDDTQYF	TGTGCCAGTAGTATATCGGGGGTAGATGATACGCAGTATTTT
TRBJ2-6	.	TRBV7-2	.	CASSPWWGRLSSGANVLIF	TGTGCCAGCAGCCCCTGGTGGGGTCGCCTTAGCTCTGGGGCCAACGTCCTGATTTTC
TRBJ2-3	TRBD2	TRBV6-5	many	CASGGVSSSTDTQYF	TGTGCCAGCGGGGGGGTCTCATCTAGCACAGATACGCAGTATTTT